Each of the 21 T cell receptor beta chains below was sequenced from the same sample in a study of blood T cells in healthy people across ages. For the second PCR, which ran for about 6 to 12 cycles, a sample-barcoded 5' primer and a J-beta primer mix were used. From the 5' RACE reads, TCRdb called clonotypes with MiXCR, one entry per CDR3 protein. The data contain approximately 1.5 million distinct CDR3 sequences, 42% of them singletons. The sequenced material came from blood. The receptors originated from a woman aged 18-35 years in good health.

This clonotype was counted only a few times. The CDR3 bases are TGCAGCGTTACCTTACCAGATACGCAGTATTTT. This translates into CSVTLPDTQYF. This chain connects TRBV29-1 to TRBJ2-3, with D unclear. V lost 5 bases, J lost 4 bases, and 7 bases lay in between. This CDR3 is built from 11 residues. Germline assignment: CDR1 SQVTM and CDR2 ANQGSEA.

This clonotype was detected a few times. V gene TRBV21-1 combines with J gene TRBJ2-1; TRBD1 reflects the table's D call only, with no check against the DNA. TRBV21-1 is an annotated pseudogene. The CDR3 sequence is 15 residues long. The CDR3 DNA reads TGTGCCAGCTTATCCGGACAACCCTTTTACAATGAGCAGTTCTTC. Protein sequence: CASLSGQPFYNEQFF.

This clonotype was counted only a few times. This chain links TRBV24-1 with TRBJ2-1, with 9 bases that match TRBD2. Germline trimming cut 1 base from V and 8 bases from J; bases unmatched to any gene: 8. CDR1 and CDR2 from the germline V gene are KGHDR and SFDVKD. The CDR3 has 16 residues. CDR3 amino acids: CATSDFPGTSLHEQFF. In DNA form, the CDR3 reads TGTGCCACCAGTGATTTTCCCGGGACTAGCCTCCATGAGCAGTTCTTC.

This chain links TRBV18 with TRBJ2-5; D perhaps matches TRBD1 (6 bases). V was pared by 2 bases and J by 11 bases, with 18 bases between. The CDR3 loop spans 14 amino acids. Germline V gene lookup returns CDR1 KGHSH and CDR2 LQKENI. This CDR3 reads CASSPSDGDNEQYF. CDR3 in DNA: TGTGCCAGCTCACCATCGGACGGGGACAATGAGCAGTACTTC.

This clonotype was picked up a small number of times. The chain uses TRBV5-1 and TRBJ2-1; TRBD1 agrees at 9 bases. CDR1 and CDR2 (germline): SGHRS, YFSETQ. V lost 4 bases and J lost 7; bases outside the gene matches: 3. There are 13 residues in the CDR3. CDR3 protein: CASSGGQGNEQFF. CDR3 DNA sequence: TGCGCCAGCAGCGGGGGACAGGGTAATGAGCAGTTCTTC.

The V and J genes are TRBV12-3 or TRBV12-4 and TRBJ2-7; D possibly uses TRBD1 or TRBD2 (5 bases each). The CDR3 totals 15 residues. V was pared by 6 bases and J by 6 bases, with 21 bases between. The CDR3 loop is CASRPYGTGSSEQYF. Here the CDR3 DNA reads TGTGCCAGCAGACCTTACGGGACGGGGTCGTCCGAGCAGTACTTC.

This rearrangement joins TRBV3-1 to TRBJ2-1, with D perhaps matching TRBD1 (6 bases). The germline CDR1 and CDR2 sequences are LGHDT and YNNKEL (reference sequence). This CDR3 has 17 residues. V lost 2 bases to trimming and J lost 0 bases, with 14 bases between them. CDR3 nucleotide sequence: TGTGCCAGCAGCCAACATTCGGGACACCGCTCCTACAATGAGCAGTTCTTC. This sequence encodes CASSQHSGHRSYNEQFF.

This clonotype was found a few times. The chain has TRBV20-1 and TRBJ1-2, with a weak D call TRBD1 (6 bases). CDR3 length: 13 amino acids. The germline CDR1 and CDR2 sequences are DFQATT and SNEGSKA (reference sequence). Trimming pared 5 bases from V and 1 base from J, leaving 11 bases between. This CDR3 reads CSALDSVNYGYTF. CDR3 in DNA: TGCAGTGCTTTGGACAGTGTTAACTATGGCTACACCTTC.

The V call is TRBV20-1, the J call TRBJ2-2; 11 nucleotides align to TRBD2. The length of the CDR3 is 15 residues. Looked up from germline, CDR1 is DFQATT and CDR2 is SNEGSKA (reference sequence). With V trimmed by 0 bases and J by 5 bases, 2 bases remained unmatched. CDR3 in amino acids: CSAREASGGTGELFF. The CDR3 nucleotides read TGCAGTGCTAGAGAGGCTAGCGGGGGGACCGGGGAGCTGTTTTTT.

This clonotype was counted only a few times. The genes are TRBV4-3 and TRBJ1-4; D is unclear. This CDR3 is built from 17 residues. Germline loops: CDR1 LGHNA, CDR2 YSLEER. The V and J ends lost 0 bases and 7 bases respectively, with 18 bases between them. The CDR3 sequence: CASSQDRAPPGGEKLFF. CDR3 DNA sequence: TGCGCCAGCAGCCAAGATCGCGCCCCTCCCGGTGGTGAAAAACTGTTTTTT.

About this clonotype itself: Compared with germline, one end of the junction differs, possibly owing to a read error. The CDR3 region is CASGLSGGALYEQYF. For the CDR3, the DNA is TGCGCCAGCGGCTTGAGCGGGGGAGCCCTCTACGAGCAGTACTTC. This chain joins TRBV5-1 and TRBJ2-7; TRBD2 agrees at 8 bases. Germline V gene sequence: CDR1 SGHRS, CDR2 YFSETQ. This CDR3 region has 15 residues.

The chain couples TRBV11-3 to TRBJ2-3; 7 bases fit TRBD1. Germline loops: CDR1 SGHNT, CDR2 YENEEA. The CDR3 totals 18 residues. The V gene end was trimmed by 5 bases and the J gene end by 5 bases; junction bases not matched to a gene: 19. The CDR3 bases are TGTGCCAGCAGCGCCCACTCGTCCGAGACAGGGTTGTTAGATACGCAGTATTTT. Residues: CASSAHSSETGLLDTQYF.

The CDR3: CASSLEKAHGYTF. The CDR3 nucleotides are TGTGCCAGCAGTCTGGAGAAGGCCCATGGCTACACCTTC. The rearrangement links TRBV2 to TRBJ1-2, with D hard to call. Germline values: CDR1 SNHLY, CDR2 FYNNEI. With 5 bases removed from V and 6 bases from J, the gap between germline ends came to 13 bases. This CDR3 is built from 13 residues. The entire variable domain, with the rest obtained from reference TRBV2 and TRBJ1-2, is as follows: EPEVTQTPSHQVTQMGQEVILRCVPISNHLYFYWYRQILGQKVEFLVSFYNNEISEKSEIFDDQFSVERPDGSNFTLKIRSTKLEDSAMYFCASSLEKAHGYTFGSGTRLTVV.

This clonotype was observed a few times. The chain is built from TRBV29-1 and TRBJ1-1, with D tentatively TRBD1 (5 bases). From germline, CDR1 is SQVTM and CDR2 ANQGSEA. The CDR3 sequence is 14 residues long. Trimming took 5 bases from V and 4 from J, leaving 17 bases between them. The CDR3 reads CSVPGPGTPTEAFF. The DNA for the CDR3 is TGCAGCGTTCCCGGGCCCGGGACCCCCACTGAAGCTTTCTTT.

V and J are TRBV5-1 and TRBJ2-7; no reliable D call. Germline V gene sequence: CDR1 SGHRS, CDR2 YFSETQ. There are 13 residues in the CDR3. V lost 4 bases and J lost 2, with 10 bases in between. In nucleotides, the CDR3 is TGCGCCAGCAGCGTACAAATTGCCTACGAGCAGTACTTC. It yields the protein CASSVQIAYEQYF.

This clonotype occurred a few times. The CDR3 protein is CASIPNIGGGDSYGYTF. The CDR3 DNA reads TGTGCCAGCATTCCTAACATCGGAGGGGGCGACTCCTATGGCTACACCTTC. The chain uses TRBV6-1 and TRBJ1-2; 7 bases agree with TRBD1. CDR3 size: 17 residues. The germline gives CDR1 MNHNS, CDR2 SASEGT. Trimming removed 7 bases from V and 4 bases from J; junction bases left unmatched: 18.

This clonotype came up a few times. The germline gene is not matched at one end of the junction; a read error may be the cause. This rearrangement joins TRBV7-2 to TRBJ2-7, with a tentative D call TRBD1 (5 bases). CDR3 length equals 13 residues. The germline V gene encodes CDR1 SGHTA and CDR2 FQGNSA. Here the CDR3 reads CASSIRQGYEQYF. The DNA for the CDR3 is TGCGCCAGCAGCATTAGGCAGGGTTACGAGCAGTACTTC.

V is TRBV7-8 and J is TRBJ1-4, with D hard to call. CDR1 SGHVS and CDR2 FQNEAQ come from the germline V gene. Deletions cut 2 bases from V and 8 bases from J, with 12 bases between. The CDR3 is made up of 14 amino acids. The CDR3 reads CASSLIGFREKLFF. In nucleotides, the CDR3 is TGTGCCAGCAGCTTAATAGGGTTCCGGGAAAAACTGTTTTTT. The full variable domain, in which reference TRBV7-8 and TRBJ1-4 provide the parts outside the CDR3, is GAGVSQSPRYKVAKRGQDVALRCDPISGHVSLFWYQQALGQGPEFLTYFQNEAQLDKSGLPSDRFFAERPEGSVSTLKIQRTQQEDSAVYLCASSLIGFREKLFFGSGTQLSVL.

This clonotype was detected a few times. The V call is TRBV7-6, the J call TRBJ2-7; 7 bases are a match to TRBD1. Germline V gene data show CDR1 as SGHVS and CDR2 as FNYEAQ. The length of the CDR3 is 19 residues. V lost 0 bases to trimming and J lost 0 bases; unmatched junction nucleotides: 14. The CDR3: CASSLAPQERTGSSYEQYF. In DNA, the CDR3 is TGTGCCAGCAGCTTAGCTCCCCAAGAGAGGACAGGTAGCTCCTACGAGCAGTACTTC.

This clonotype was detected only a few times. The rearrangement uses TRBV12-3 or TRBV12-4 and TRBJ2-2; D unresolved. The CDR3 contains 14 residues. Trimming stripped 3 bases from V and 1 base from J, with 6 bases between. CDR3 amino acids: CASSFVRNTGELFF. In DNA form, the CDR3 reads TGTGCCAGCAGTTTCGTCAGGAACACCGGGGAGCTGTTTTTT.

Of note for this clonotype: This sequence may be a read error, since a much larger clone differs from it by one base. The rearrangement links TRBV6-2 or TRBV6-3 to TRBJ2-6; D is possibly TRBD1 (5 bases). The V end was cut by 6 bases, the J end by 0 bases, with 6 bases between. Germline-derived CDR1 and CDR2 are MNHEY and SVGEGT. The CDR3 runs 14 residues. The CDR3 reads CASRTDSGANVLTF. The DNA of the CDR3 is TGTGCCAGCAGGACAGACTCTGGGGCCAACGTCCTGACTTTC.